A selection of T cell receptor beta chains follows, all from one sample in a study of Ad26.COV2.S vaccination and SARS-CoV-2 variants. Sequenced by immunoSEQ multiplex PCR; TCRdb stores in-frame clones only, minus some. The data contain hundreds of thousands of clones, roughly 90% of them singletons. The material was peripheral blood, obtained in a trial of Ad26.COV2.S vaccine versus placebo. The receptors originated from a person aged 18-60 years who received the Ad26.COV2.S COVID-19 vaccine or a placebo. The CDR3 runs from the conserved cysteine through the conserved F or W. The D gene is left open where the match is weak. Rows may omit the clone size; those that give it use once, few, many or a size class.

length: 18; V: TRBV12-1; D: -; size: -; J: TRBJ2-2; DNA: TGTGCCAGCAGCTTTATCCCCGGGACAAAGTGGAACACCGGGGAGCTGTTTTTT; CDR3: CASSFIPGTKWNTGELFF
length: 15; V: TRBV6-5; D: -; size: -; J: TRBJ2-7; DNA: TGTGCCAGCAGTTACGACATAAGAGGGGCCTACGAGCAGTACTTC; CDR3: CASSYDIRGAYEQYF
length: 14; V: TRBV10-3; D: -; size: once; J: TRBJ2-7; DNA: TGTGCCATCAGTGACAACTTAGGGAGGAGGGAGCAGTACTTC; CDR3: CAISDNLGRREQYF
length: 12; V: TRBV3-1/TRBV3-2; D: -; size: -; J: TRBJ2-7; DNA: TGTGCCAGCAGCCAACGACAGGCCGAGCAGTACTTC; CDR3: CASSQRQAEQYF
length: 18; V: TRBV7-9; D: TRBD2; size: -; J: TRBJ2-3; DNA: TGTGCCAGCAGCTTCGGGCTAGCGGGCCAGGGGCCCACAGATACGCAGTATTTT; CDR3: CASSFGLAGQGPTDTQYF
length: 16; V: TRBV5-1; D: -; size: -; J: TRBJ1-4; DNA: TGCGCCAGCAGCTCATCGCGAGGGGTGGCTAATGAAAAACTGTTTTTT; CDR3: CASSSSRGVANEKLFF
length: 17; V: TRBV4-1; D: TRBD2; size: -; J: TRBJ2-1; DNA: TGCGCCAGCAGCCAAGCCTTTAGCGGGGGGGCCTGGAATGAGCAGTTCTTC; CDR3: CASSQAFSGGAWNEQFF
length: 16; V: TRBV18; D: TRBD1; size: -; J: TRBJ2-5; DNA: TGTGCCAGCTCACCACTAATCTCCGGACAGGTGGAGACCCAGTACTTC; CDR3: CASSPLISGQVETQYF
length: 19; V: TRBV21-1; D: -; size: once; J: TRBJ2-1; DNA: TGTGCCAGCAGCCTCCACCGCCCGAGGGGAAGGGGGGCATACAATGAGCAGTTCTTC; CDR3: CASSLHRPRGRGAYNEQFF
length: 17; V: TRBV19; D: -; size: -; J: TRBJ1-3; DNA: TGTGCCAGTAGTATAGGGACGGAGGCCTACTCTGGAAACACCATATATTTT; CDR3: CASSIGTEAYSGNTIYF
length: 14; V: TRBV5-1; D: -; size: once; J: TRBJ2-5; DNA: TGCGCCAGCAGCCCACAGCAGGGGTACGAGACCCAGTACTTC; CDR3: CASSPQQGYETQYF
length: 15; V: TRBV19; D: TRBD1; size: -; J: TRBJ2-2; DNA: TGTGCCAGTACCCGGACAGGGGTAAACACCGGGGAGCTGTTTTTT; CDR3: CASTRTGVNTGELFF